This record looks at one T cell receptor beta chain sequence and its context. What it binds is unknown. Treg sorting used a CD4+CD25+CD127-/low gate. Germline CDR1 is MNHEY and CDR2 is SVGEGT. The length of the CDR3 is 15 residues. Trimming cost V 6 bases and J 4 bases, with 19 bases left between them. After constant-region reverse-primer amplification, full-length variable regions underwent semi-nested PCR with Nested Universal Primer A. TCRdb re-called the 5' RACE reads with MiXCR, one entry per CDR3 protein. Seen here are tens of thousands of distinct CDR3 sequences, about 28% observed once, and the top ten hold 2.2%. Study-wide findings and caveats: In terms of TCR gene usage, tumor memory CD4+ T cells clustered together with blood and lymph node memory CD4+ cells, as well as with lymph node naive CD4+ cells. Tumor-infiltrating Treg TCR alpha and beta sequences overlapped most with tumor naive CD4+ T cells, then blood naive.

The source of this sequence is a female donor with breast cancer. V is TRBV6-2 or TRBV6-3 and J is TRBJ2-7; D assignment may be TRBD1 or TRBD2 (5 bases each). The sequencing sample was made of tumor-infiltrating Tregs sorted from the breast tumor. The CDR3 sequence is CASRLTGSSGYEQYF. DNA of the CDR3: TGTGCCAGCAGGCTAACAGGCTCCTCGGGGTACGAGCAGTACTTC.